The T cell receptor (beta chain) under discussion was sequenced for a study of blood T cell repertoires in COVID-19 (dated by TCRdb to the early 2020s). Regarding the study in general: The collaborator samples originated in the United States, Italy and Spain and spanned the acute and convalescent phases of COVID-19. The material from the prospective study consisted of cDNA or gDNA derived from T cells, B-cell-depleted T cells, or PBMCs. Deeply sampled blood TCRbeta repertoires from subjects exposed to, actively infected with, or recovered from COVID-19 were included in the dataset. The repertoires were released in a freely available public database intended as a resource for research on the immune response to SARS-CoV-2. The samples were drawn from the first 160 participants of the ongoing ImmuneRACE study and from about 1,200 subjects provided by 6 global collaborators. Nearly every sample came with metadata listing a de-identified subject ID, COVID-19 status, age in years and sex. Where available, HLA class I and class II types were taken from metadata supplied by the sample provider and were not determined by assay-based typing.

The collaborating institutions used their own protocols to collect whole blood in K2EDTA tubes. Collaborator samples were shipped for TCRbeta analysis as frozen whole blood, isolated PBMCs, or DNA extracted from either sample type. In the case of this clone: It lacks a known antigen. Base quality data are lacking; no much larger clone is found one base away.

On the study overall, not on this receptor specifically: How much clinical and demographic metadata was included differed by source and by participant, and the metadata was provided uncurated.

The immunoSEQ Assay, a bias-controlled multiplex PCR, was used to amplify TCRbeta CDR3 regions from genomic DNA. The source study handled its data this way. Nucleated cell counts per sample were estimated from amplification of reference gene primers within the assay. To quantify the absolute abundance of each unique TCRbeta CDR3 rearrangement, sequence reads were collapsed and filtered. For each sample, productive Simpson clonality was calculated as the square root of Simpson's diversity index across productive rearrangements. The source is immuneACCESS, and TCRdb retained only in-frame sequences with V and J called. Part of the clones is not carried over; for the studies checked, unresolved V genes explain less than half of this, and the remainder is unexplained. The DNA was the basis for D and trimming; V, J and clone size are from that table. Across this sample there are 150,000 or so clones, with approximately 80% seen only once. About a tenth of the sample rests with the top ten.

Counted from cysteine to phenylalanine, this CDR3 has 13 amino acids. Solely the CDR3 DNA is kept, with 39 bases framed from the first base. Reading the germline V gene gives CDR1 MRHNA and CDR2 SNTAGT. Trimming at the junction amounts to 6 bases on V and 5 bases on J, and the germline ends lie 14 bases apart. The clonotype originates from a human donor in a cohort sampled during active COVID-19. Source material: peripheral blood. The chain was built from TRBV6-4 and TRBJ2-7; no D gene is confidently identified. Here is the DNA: TGTGCCAGCAGGGACCTTGGAGAGGACGAGCAGTACTTC. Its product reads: CASRDLGEDEQYF.